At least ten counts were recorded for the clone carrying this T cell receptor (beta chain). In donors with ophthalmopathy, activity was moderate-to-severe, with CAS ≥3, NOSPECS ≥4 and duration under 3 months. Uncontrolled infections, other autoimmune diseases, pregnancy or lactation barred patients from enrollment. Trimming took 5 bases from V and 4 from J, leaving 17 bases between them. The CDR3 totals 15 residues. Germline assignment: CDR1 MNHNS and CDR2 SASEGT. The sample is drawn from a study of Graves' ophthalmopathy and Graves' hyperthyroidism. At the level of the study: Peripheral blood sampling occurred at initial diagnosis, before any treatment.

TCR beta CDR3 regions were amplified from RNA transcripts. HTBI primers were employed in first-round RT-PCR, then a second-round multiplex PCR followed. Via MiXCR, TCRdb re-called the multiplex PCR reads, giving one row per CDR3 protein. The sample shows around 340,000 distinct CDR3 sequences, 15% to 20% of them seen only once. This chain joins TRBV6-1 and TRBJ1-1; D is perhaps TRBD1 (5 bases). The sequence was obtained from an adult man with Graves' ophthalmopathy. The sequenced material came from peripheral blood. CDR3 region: CASSKNFRVGTEAFF. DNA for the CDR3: TGTGCCAGCAGTAAAAACTTCAGGGTGGGCACTGAAGCTTTCTTT.